This T cell receptor beta chain is from a study of monozygotic twins with inflammatory bowel disease. This CDR3 region has 15 residues. The V gene's germline CDR1 is MNHEY and CDR2 SVGAGI. Using the 5' RACE reads, TCRdb records one entry per CDR3 protein without DNA. Listed are a few hundred thousand distinct CDR3 sequences; approximately 5.4% falls within the top ten. Regarding the study as a whole: With others, IBD patients shared fewer clonotypes than healthy twins did, especially with disease activity.

Sampling involved one blood draw (2.5 ml) for every donor. As to this clonotype: No antigen is known for it.

The receptor was derived from a human donor with ulcerative colitis or Crohn's disease, or a healthy co-twin of an affected twin (not recorded which). Sequencing input: blood. This chain uses TRBV6-5 with TRBJ2-5; TCRdb calls TRBD2, which cannot be checked without DNA. This chain's CDR3 is CASSYLAGGEETQYF.